This T cell receptor (beta chain) was identified during a study of identical twins. In germline, CDR1 is LGHNA, CDR2 YSLEER. Losses at the gene ends were 0 bases for V and 6 bases for J; bases not matched to a gene: 8. This CDR3 has 16 amino acids. From the 5' RACE reads, TCRdb called clonotypes with MiXCR, one entry per CDR3 protein. The sample includes 600,000 to 800,000 distinct CDR3 sequences, 21% of them seen just once. These data are also associated with another study on T cells expressing NK-cell markers.

The genes are TRBV4-3 and TRBJ2-3; 8 bases align to TRBD2. The sample was PBMCs. The origin of this receptor is a woman younger than 30 in good health. CDR3 amino acids: CASSQDLGRALDTQYF. DNA for the CDR3: TGCGCCAGCAGCCAAGATCTCGGGAGGGCCCTTGATACGCAGTATTTT.